Listed below are T cell receptor beta chains from one sample, sequenced in a study of shared clonotypes between healthy human individuals. Measured with immunoSEQ multiplex PCR; TCRdb has only the in-frame clones, and not every one. Of 520,000 or so clones listed, 70% to 80% are singletons. The sample consisted of PBMCs. All receptors derive from a woman between 40 and 50 years old in good health. Some clones in this sample may be carry-over from other donors' samples. CDR3s include the opening cysteine and the closing phenylalanine or tryptophan. The order of the fields is V gene, D gene, clone size, J gene, CDR3 DNA, CDR3 protein. The D gene is left open where the match is weak. Part of the rows lack a size; the others show once, few, many or a class for expanded clones.

v_gene: TRBV27; d_gene: TRBD1; abundance: few; j_gene: TRBJ1-5; CDR3nt: TGTGCCAGCAGTCCATGGACAGGTTATAGCAATCAGCCCCAGCATTTT; CDR3aa: CASSPWTGYSNQPQHF
v_gene: TRBV6-6; d_gene: TRBD1; abundance: few; j_gene: TRBJ1-2; CDR3nt: TGTGCCAGCAGTCGAACGCATGGACAGGGTGACTATGGCTACACCTTC; CDR3aa: CASSRTHGQGDYGYTF
v_gene: TRBV7-6; d_gene: NA; abundance: few; j_gene: TRBJ1-2; CDR3nt: TGTGCCAGCAGCTTATCAACGGGACGTTCTGCCACCTTC; CDR3aa: CASSLSTGRSATF
v_gene: TRBV27; d_gene: NA; abundance: NA; j_gene: TRBJ2-2; CDR3nt: TGTGCCAGCACCCCGGGAGTAGGCACCGGGGAGCTGTTTTTT; CDR3aa: CASTPGVGTGELFF
v_gene: TRBV7-9; d_gene: NA; abundance: NA; j_gene: TRBJ1-1; CDR3nt: TGTGCCAGCAGCTTAGGCGCGGGTCGGAACACTGAAGCTTTCTTT; CDR3aa: CASSLGAGRNTEAFF
v_gene: TRBV30; d_gene: NA; abundance: few; j_gene: TRBJ1-1; CDR3nt: TGTGCCTGGAGTGGACAAGGGGAGGACGCTTTCTTT; CDR3aa: CAWSGQGEDAFF
v_gene: TRBV5-4; d_gene: TRBD1; abundance: NA; j_gene: TRBJ1-1; CDR3nt: TGTGCCAGCAGCTTAACTGGACAGGCCGAAGCTTTCTTT; CDR3aa: CASSLTGQAEAFF
v_gene: TRBV30; d_gene: NA; abundance: NA; j_gene: TRBJ2-7; CDR3nt: TGTGCCTGGAGTACGACGGGCTACGAGCAGTACTTC; CDR3aa: CAWSTTGYEQYF
v_gene: TRBV5-1; d_gene: TRBD2; abundance: few; j_gene: TRBJ2-7; CDR3nt: TGCGCCAGCAGCTTGGGAGGGTTAGCGGGAGTGTTGGAAGAGCAGTACTTC; CDR3aa: CASSLGGLAGVLEEQYF
v_gene: TRBV5-4; d_gene: TRBD2; abundance: NA; j_gene: TRBJ2-5; CDR3nt: TGTGCCAGCAGCACCGGGACTAGCGGGAGGGGGGACCAAGAGACCCAGTACTTC; CDR3aa: CASSTGTSGRGDQETQYF
v_gene: TRBV2; d_gene: NA; abundance: NA; j_gene: TRBJ1-1; CDR3nt: TGTGCCAGCACAACGGGCCTAGATGAAGCTTTCTTT; CDR3aa: CASTTGLDEAFF
v_gene: TRBV19; d_gene: NA; abundance: NA; j_gene: TRBJ2-5; CDR3nt: TGTGCCAGTAGTGCGGTCCGGGACTCGAGAGATCCCCAAGAGACCCAGTACTTC; CDR3aa: CASSAVRDSRDPQETQYF
v_gene: TRBV7-2; d_gene: NA; abundance: NA; j_gene: TRBJ2-7; CDR3nt: TGTGCCAGCAGCTTACCCCCCCTTTCCTACGAGCAGTACTTC; CDR3aa: CASSLPPLSYEQYF
v_gene: TRBV9; d_gene: TRBD1; abundance: NA; j_gene: TRBJ2-3; CDR3nt: TGTGCCAGCAGCGTTGGGACAGGGCCCACAGATACGCAGTATTTT; CDR3aa: CASSVGTGPTDTQYF
v_gene: TRBV2; d_gene: NA; abundance: NA; j_gene: TRBJ1-1; CDR3nt: TGTGCCAGCAGTGTTGGGACAAGTGGGACTGAAGCTTTCTTT; CDR3aa: CASSVGTSGTEAFF
v_gene: TRBV28; d_gene: NA; abundance: NA; j_gene: TRBJ1-2; CDR3nt: TGTGCCAGCACCCTTACACAGGATAACTATGGCTACACCTTC; CDR3aa: CASTLTQDNYGYTF
v_gene: TRBV28; d_gene: NA; abundance: NA; j_gene: TRBJ1-1; CDR3nt: TGTGCCAGCATCAGCGGACGGAGCTACACTGAAGCTTTCTTT; CDR3aa: CASISGRSYTEAFF